A selection of T cell receptor beta chains follows, all from one sample in a study of CD4 T cells in relation to SARS-CoV-2 and coronaviruses. The table came from immunoSEQ multiplex PCR; TCRdb's copy has only in-frame clones and leaves some out. The sample shows about 36,000 clones, over 60% of them seen only once. No antigens are known for them. The specimen sequenced was memory CD4+ T cells from PBMCs, cultured in vitro. Receptors were obtained from an adult with COVID-19. Each CDR3 is given with its conserved first and last residue. Fields, in order: V gene, J gene, D gene, clone size, CDR3 DNA, CDR3 protein. A D gene is named only where the DNA matches it firmly. Clone size is given for some rows only: seen once, a few or many times, or a class if the clone is expanded.

>TRBV29-1|TRBJ2-2|NA|few
TGCAGCGTTGTTGATGGCCCCACCGGGGAGCTGTTTTTT
CSVVDGPTGELFF
>TRBV6-5|TRBJ1-5|TRBD1|NA
TGTGCCAGCAGAGGGACAGGGGGCGGTCAGCCCCAGCATTTT
CASRGTGGGQPQHF
>TRBV28|TRBJ2-6|NA|NA
TGTGCCAGCAGTTCAGGGTACTCTGGGGCCAACGTCCTGACTTTC
CASSSGYSGANVLTF
>TRBV7-9|TRBJ2-7|NA|NA
TGTGCCAGCAGCTTGGACCCTTTGGAGCAGTACTTC
CASSLDPLEQYF
>TRBV5-4|TRBJ1-3|NA|once
TGTGCCAGCAGCACCCGGGCTGGCCCTTCTTTTGGAAACACCATATATTTT
CASSTRAGPSFGNTIYF
>TRBV6-2/TRBV6-3|TRBJ1-4|TRBD1|NA
TGTGCCAGCAGCCCACAGGGGAGATGGTCACAACTGTTTTTT
CASSPQGRWSQLFF
>TRBV7-2|TRBJ2-2|NA|once
TGTGCCAGCAGCTTAGGCTGGGGGGCCGGGGAGCTGTTTTTT
CASSLGWGAGELFF
>TRBV3-1/TRBV3-2|TRBJ2-6|NA|NA
TGTGCCAGCAGCCCAGGAAATGGGGCCAACGTCCTGACTTTC
CASSPGNGANVLTF
>TRBV28|TRBJ2-6|NA|once
TGTGCCAGCGGAAATGCCCTATCCTCTGGGGCCAACGTCCTGACTTTC
CASGNALSSGANVLTF
>TRBV5-1|TRBJ2-1|NA|few
TGCGCCAGCAACCCCACCACGGGGCTTAGCTCCTACAATGAGCAGTTCTTC
CASNPTTGLSSYNEQFF
>TRBV24-1|TRBJ2-3|TRBD1|NA
TGTGCCACCAGTGACCCCACAACAGGGGGTAGGATAGATACGCAGTATTTT
CATSDPTTGGRIDTQYF
>TRBV19|TRBJ1-6|NA|NA
TGTGCCAGTAGTATGGAAGGGGCCGGTTCACCCCTCCACTTT
CASSMEGAGSPLHF
>TRBV18|TRBJ1-4|NA|NA
TGTGCCAGCTCACCTTCACCGGGTTATAATGAAAAACTGTTTTTT
CASSPSPGYNEKLFF
>TRBV3-1/TRBV3-2|TRBJ2-7|NA|NA
TGTGCCAGCAGCCAAGGGGGCGGGAAAGCCTACTTC
CASSQGGGKAYF
>TRBV4-1|TRBJ1-1|NA|once
TGCGCCAGCAGCCAAGACGTCACGCGCCAAGGACAGAACACTGAAGCTTTCTTT
CASSQDVTRQGQNTEAFF
>TRBV13|TRBJ2-2|NA|NA
TGTGCCAGCAGCATACCTGGGGGCCCAAGACCGGGGGAGCTGTTTTTT
CASSIPGGPRPGELFF
>TRBV3-1/TRBV3-2|TRBJ2-1|TRBD2|NA
TGTGCCAGCAGCCGACGGACTAGCCAACTGGGTGAGCAGTTCTTC
CASSRRTSQLGEQFF
>TRBV9|TRBJ2-3|TRBD2|NA
TGTGCCAGCAGCGTACACGGGACTAGCGGCACAGATACGCAGTATTTT
CASSVHGTSGTDTQYF
>TRBV18|TRBJ2-7|NA|NA
TGTGCCAGCTCACCACCCCCGGGTAGCGGACACTACGAGCAGTACTTC
CASSPPPGSGHYEQYF
>TRBV28|TRBJ2-3|TRBD1|NA
TGTGCCAGCAGTTTCCCCAGGGGGTTTAGCACAGATACGCAGTATTTT
CASSFPRGFSTDTQYF
>TRBV28|TRBJ2-7|TRBD2|NA
TGTGCCAGCAGTCCCCACGGGACTAGCCACGAGCAGTACTTC
CASSPHGTSHEQYF
>TRBV25-1|TRBJ2-3|NA|once
TGTGCCAGCAGCGGGATCACAGATACGCAGTATTTT
CASSGITDTQYF
>TRBV28|TRBJ2-7|TRBD2|NA
TGTGCCAGCAGGTGGACTAGCGGGGTATCCGCTTCCTACGAGCAGTACTTC
CASRWTSGVSASYEQYF
>TRBV19|TRBJ1-5|NA|few
TGTGCCAGTAGTATTGAGGGCAGGGCACAGCCCCAGCATTTT
CASSIEGRAQPQHF
>TRBV7-9|TRBJ2-3|TRBD1|NA
TGTGCCAGCAGCTTAGCCGGACAGGGAACAGATACGCAGTATTTT
CASSLAGQGTDTQYF
>TRBV28|TRBJ2-3|TRBD1|NA
TGTGCCAGCAGTTTATTGATCGGGACAGGGACTCTGGCGGATACGCAGTATTTT
CASSLLIGTGTLADTQYF
>TRBV4-2|TRBJ2-3|NA|few
TGTGCCAGCAGCCCCATAGCAGATACGCAGTATTTT
CASSPIADTQYF
>TRBV7-9|TRBJ2-7|NA|NA
TGTGCCAGCAGCTTAGCCCCCCTACACGAGCAGTACTTC
CASSLAPLHEQYF
>TRBV29-1|TRBJ2-1|TRBD1|NA
TGCAGCGTGACGGGACAGGGGTCCTACAATGAGCAGTTCTTC
CSVTGQGSYNEQFF
>TRBV27|TRBJ1-1|NA|NA
TGTGCCAGCAGTTTCTTACCGGGGAGTAGAATCGGACAGAAGAACACTGAAGCTTTCTTT
CASSFLPGSRIGQKNTEAFF
>TRBV27|TRBJ1-1|NA|NA
TGTGCCAGCATGCGAGGCTCTGAAGCTTTCTTT
CASMRGSEAFF
>TRBV13|TRBJ2-2|NA|NA
TGTGCCAGCAGCATCCTCCGGATGGGCGGGCGGAACACCGGGGAGCTGTTTTTT
CASSILRMGGRNTGELFF
>TRBV5-4|TRBJ2-7|TRBD1|NA
TGTGCCAGCAGCTTATACGGGACAGCCTACGAGCAGTACTTC
CASSLYGTAYEQYF
>TRBV4-1|TRBJ2-7|TRBD2|once
TGCGCCAGCAGCCAGGGGGGGGTGGAGCAGTACTTC
CASSQGGVEQYF
>TRBV2|TRBJ1-1|NA|NA
TGTGCCAGCAGTGAATCCAACGCCTGGGGGGAAGCTTTCTTT
CASSESNAWGEAFF
>TRBV6-1|TRBJ2-7|NA|NA
TGTGCCAGCAGTGAAGCGCTTGTGACAGGCCTATCCTACGAGCAGTACTTC
CASSEALVTGLSYEQYF
>TRBV25-1|TRBJ1-1|TRBD1|NA
TGTGCCAGCAGGGACAGGGTAGCGGGCACTGAAGCTTTCTTT
CASRDRVAGTEAFF
>TRBV4-2|TRBJ1-4|NA|NA
TGTGCCAGCAGCCAAGATTGGCGATCAACTAATGAAAAACTGTTTTTT
CASSQDWRSTNEKLFF
>TRBV10-2|TRBJ2-3|NA|NA
TGCGCCAGCAGTGACGGCTTCACAGATACGCAGTATTTT
CASSDGFTDTQYF
>TRBV5-8|TRBJ2-2|NA|NA
TGTGCCAGCAGCCATTCTTGGGCAGACGGGGAGCTGTTTTTT
CASSHSWADGELFF
>TRBV10-3|TRBJ1-1|NA|NA
TGTGCCTCGACGACGGGGGAGGGGAACACTGAAGCTTTCTTT
CASTTGEGNTEAFF
>TRBV28|TRBJ1-5|TRBD1|NA
TGTGCCAGCAGCTCAGACAGGGAAATACGCAATCAGCCCCAGCATTTT
CASSSDREIRNQPQHF
>TRBV5-4|TRBJ2-3|NA|NA
TGTGCCAGCAGACCCGGGACTTTTGAGGGTGATACGCAGTATTTT
CASRPGTFEGDTQYF
>TRBV7-2|TRBJ2-7|NA|NA
TGTGCCAGCAGCTTAGTGTCGGGAGTCTCGTACGAGCAGTACTTC
CASSLVSGVSYEQYF
>TRBV11-2|TRBJ1-6|NA|NA
TGTGCCAGCAGCTTATTAGGGGGTGGTTCACCCCTCCACTTT
CASSLLGGGSPLHF
>TRBV29-1|TRBJ2-7|TRBD2|NA
TGCAGCGCTAGGACTAGCGGGAGTTACGAGCAGTACTTC
CSARTSGSYEQYF
>TRBV11-1|TRBJ2-1|NA|NA
TGTGCCAGCAGCCTAGGACGGAGCTCCTACAATGAGCAGTTCTTC
CASSLGRSSYNEQFF
>TRBV2|TRBJ2-1|NA|NA
TGTGCCAGCAGTGTAATGTATGAGCAGTTCTTC
CASSVMYEQFF
>TRBV5-4|TRBJ2-1|TRBD1|NA
TGTGCCAGCAGCTTTGGGACAGGGGGCCGATACAATGAGCAGTTCTTC
CASSFGTGGRYNEQFF
>TRBV7-2|TRBJ2-1|TRBD2|NA
TGTGCCAGCAGCTTAGTGGCTAGCGGAGGCTACAATGAGCAGTTCTTC
CASSLVASGGYNEQFF
>TRBV7-9|TRBJ2-4|TRBD1|NA
TGTGCCAGCAGCCCTTGGGACAGGGTGTCGCTTCAGTACTTC
CASSPWDRVSLQYF
>TRBV7-6|TRBJ2-1|TRBD2|NA
TGTGCCAGCAGAAAAGCAGGCCTAGCGGGAAGGGATGAGCAGTTCTTC
CASRKAGLAGRDEQFF
>TRBV3-1/TRBV3-2|TRBJ2-1|NA|NA
TGTGCCAGCAGCCAAGAGCATAACCCGTACAATGAGCAGTTCTTC
CASSQEHNPYNEQFF
>TRBV28|TRBJ1-4|TRBD1|NA
TGTGCCAGCATCCAGGACAGGCGCCGTGAAAAACTGTTTTTT
CASIQDRRREKLFF
>TRBV7-9|TRBJ2-7|NA|NA
TGTGCCAGCAGCTCCCGACAGGATTACGAGCAGTACTTC
CASSSRQDYEQYF
>TRBV7-2|TRBJ2-1|NA|NA
TGTGCCAGCAGCTCCGCGGGGACCTCCTACAATGAGCAGTTCTTC
CASSSAGTSYNEQFF
>TRBV28|TRBJ1-2|NA|NA
TGTGCCAGCAGCTCCGAGGTTACTAACTATGGCTACACCTTC
CASSSEVTNYGYTF
>TRBV4-1|TRBJ2-3|NA|NA
TGCGCCAGCAGCCAAGAACCCCCAGATACGCAGTATTTT
CASSQEPPDTQYF